The 8 T cell receptor beta chains reported below all come from one sample, sequenced in a study of type 1 regulatory T cells. No antigens are known for them. TCRdb itself ran the reads through MiXCR, one entry per CDR3 protein. The table has 14,000 to 15,000 distinct CDR3 sequences, around 15% seen once. The specimen was cultured T cells, either the whole culture or a sorted T cell fraction (not recorded which). The receptors stem from a human donor in good health.

This clonotype occurred many times. The chain is built from TRBV7-2 and TRBJ2-2; 13 bases are a match to TRBD2. This CDR3 comprises 16 residues. In germline, CDR1 is SGHTA, CDR2 FQGNSA. The ends lost 4 bases at V and 4 bases at J; junction bases unmatched: 3. CDR3 sequence (DNA): TGTGCCAGCAGCTCCGGACTAGCGGGAGTCACCGGGGAGCTGTTTTTT. Amino acids: CASSSGLAGVTGELFF.

This clonotype was recorded at least ten times. The chain recombines TRBV27 with TRBJ2-1; 8 bases line up with TRBD2. This CDR3 contains 14 residues. V dropped 4 bases and J dropped 7; count of bases not matched to a gene: 6. CDR1 and CDR2 from the germline V gene are MNHEY and SMNVEV (reference sequence). The CDR3 loop is CASSWFLAGNEQFF. For the CDR3, the DNA is TGTGCCAGCAGTTGGTTTCTAGCGGGTAATGAGCAGTTCTTC.

This clonotype was seen only a few times. The rearrangement uses TRBV20-1 and TRBJ2-3; 8 bases are shared with TRBD2. CDR1 DFQATT and CDR2 SNEGSKA come from the germline V gene (reference sequence). With V trimmed by 1 base and J by 1 base, 16 bases remained unmatched. CDR3 length equals 19 residues. CDR3 in DNA: TGCAGTGCTAGAGCCGGACGACTAGCGAGTAAGGGAGGCACAGATACGCAGTATTTT. It codes for CSARAGRLASKGGTDTQYF.

In its sample, this clonotype was seen many times. The gene calls are TRBV7-2 and TRBJ2-3; 9 positions agree with TRBD2. The CDR3 loop spans 15 amino acids. V lost 11 bases, J lost 5 bases, and 14 bases stayed unmatched. The germline CDR1 and CDR2 sequences are SGHTA and FQGNSA. The DNA for the CDR3 is TGTGCCTCGACTTGGGCGGGAGGGCCAATAGATACGCAGTATTTT. This sequence encodes CASTWAGGPIDTQYF.

This clonotype came up many times. This sequence joins TRBV5-1 and TRBJ2-5, with TRBD2 as a possible D gene (6 bases). CDR1 is SGHRS, CDR2 YFSETQ, per germline. There are 16 residues in the CDR3. V lost 0 bases to trimming and J lost 2 bases, with 14 bases between them. CDR3 region: CASSLALATRQETQYF. Here the CDR3 DNA reads TGCGCCAGCAGCTTGGCCCTAGCGACAAGGCAAGAGACCCAGTACTTC.

This clonotype was counted many times. V usage is TRBV27 and J usage is TRBJ1-2, with D possibly being TRBD1 (5 bases). Germline V gene lookup returns CDR1 MNHEY and CDR2 SMNVEV (reference sequence). This CDR3 contains 14 residues. V lost 5 bases and J lost 4, with 14 bases in between. The DNA for the CDR3 is TGTGCCAGCAGTCCCCACGGAGGGACCTATGGCTACACCTTC. Amino acids: CASSPHGGTYGYTF.

This clonotype has at least ten counts. The chain joins TRBV19 to TRBJ2-3; D tentatively reads TRBD1 or TRBD2 (6 bases each). This CDR3 contains 14 residues. Trimming left V 3 bases short and J 2 bases short, with 9 bases between. Germline assignment: CDR1 LNHDA and CDR2 SQIVND (reference sequence). The CDR3 bases are TGTGCCAGTAGTATGGGGGGCGCCACAGATACGCAGTATTTT. Its protein product is CASSMGGATDTQYF.

By sample share, this clonotype is medium-sized. This chain connects TRBV20-1 to TRBJ2-7; 9 nucleotides agree with TRBD1. Looked up from germline, CDR1 is DFQATT and CDR2 is SNEGSKA (reference sequence). Unmatched junction bases numbered 8, after V lost 5 bases and J lost 3 bases. The length of the CDR3 is 14 residues. The CDR3 DNA reads TGCAGTGCTCACCCTGACAGGGGGGTCTACGAGCAGTACTTC. It codes for CSAHPDRGVYEQYF.